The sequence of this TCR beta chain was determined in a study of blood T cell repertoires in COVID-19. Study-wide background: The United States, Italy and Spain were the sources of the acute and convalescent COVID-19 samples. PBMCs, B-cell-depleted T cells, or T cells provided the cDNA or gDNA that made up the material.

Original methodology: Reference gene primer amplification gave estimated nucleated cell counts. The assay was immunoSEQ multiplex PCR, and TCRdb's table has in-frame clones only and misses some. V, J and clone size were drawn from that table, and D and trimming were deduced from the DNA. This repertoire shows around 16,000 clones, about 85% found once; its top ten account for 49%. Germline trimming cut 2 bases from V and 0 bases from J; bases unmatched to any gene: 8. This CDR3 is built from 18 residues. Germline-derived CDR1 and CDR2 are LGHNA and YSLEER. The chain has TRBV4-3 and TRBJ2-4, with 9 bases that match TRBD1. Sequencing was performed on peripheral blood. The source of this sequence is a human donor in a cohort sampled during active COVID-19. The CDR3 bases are TGCGCCAGCAGCCAACCCCCGGGACAGGGCATAGCCAAAAACATTCAGTACTTC. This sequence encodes CASSQPPGQGIAKNIQYF.